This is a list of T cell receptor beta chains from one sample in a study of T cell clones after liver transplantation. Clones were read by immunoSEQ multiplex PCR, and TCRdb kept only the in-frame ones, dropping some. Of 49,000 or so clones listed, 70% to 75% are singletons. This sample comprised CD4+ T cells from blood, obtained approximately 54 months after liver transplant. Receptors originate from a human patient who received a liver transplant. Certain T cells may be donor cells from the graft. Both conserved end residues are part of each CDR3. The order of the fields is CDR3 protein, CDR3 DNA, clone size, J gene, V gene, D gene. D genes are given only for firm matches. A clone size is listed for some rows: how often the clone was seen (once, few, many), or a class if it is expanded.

CASSSQTPGELFF | TGTGCCAGCAGCTCCCAAACCCCCGGGGAGCTGTTTTTT | NA | TRBJ2-2 | TRBV9 | NA
CAYEETNEKLFF | TGCGCCTACGAGGAGACTAATGAAAAACTGTTTTTT | once | TRBJ1-4 | TRBV10-1 | NA
CATSRAGSSSYEQYF | TGTGCCACCAGCAGGGCGGGATCGAGCTCCTACGAGCAGTACTTC | NA | TRBJ2-7 | TRBV15 | NA
CASSYDTTYEQYF | TGTGCCAGCAGCTATGACACCACCTACGAGCAGTACTTC | once | TRBJ2-7 | TRBV7-9 | NA
CASSFPNLDSTDTQYF | TGTGCCAGCAGTTTCCCAAACCTTGACAGCACAGATACGCAGTATTTT | NA | TRBJ2-3 | TRBV28 | NA
CASKGIMDTGQVNSPLHF | TGTGCCAGCAAAGGAATAATGGACACGGGACAGGTGAATTCACCCCTCCACTTT | once | TRBJ1-6 | TRBV27 | TRBD1
CASRGTGGNNSPLHF | TGTGCCAGCAGGGGGACAGGGGGCAATAATTCACCCCTCCACTTT | NA | TRBJ1-6 | TRBV6-5 | TRBD1
CASSLGARDTQYF | TGTGCCAGCAGCTTGGGGGCTAGGGATACGCAGTATTTT | NA | TRBJ2-3 | TRBV7-6 | NA
CAWNGGRNEQFF | TGTGCCTGGAACGGGGGCCGGAATGAGCAGTTCTTC | few | TRBJ2-1 | TRBV30 | NA
CASSSTSATDTQYF | TGTGCCAGCAGCTCGACTAGCGCCACAGATACGCAGTATTTT | NA | TRBJ2-3 | TRBV7-2 | TRBD2
CASIRDRATYGYTF | TGTGCCAGCATCCGGGACAGGGCTACCTATGGCTACACCTTC | NA | TRBJ1-2 | TRBV28 | TRBD1
CASSLLGGDHSPLHF | TGTGCCAGCAGTTTATTAGGGGGGGATCATTCACCCCTCCACTTT | few | TRBJ1-6 | TRBV28 | NA
CASSLRGSGTEAFF | TGCGCCAGCAGCTTACGGGGGTCGGGCACTGAAGCTTTCTTT | NA | TRBJ1-1 | TRBV5-1 | NA
CASSERTGGPDGELFF | TGTGCCAGCAGTGAAAGGACGGGGGGGCCCGACGGGGAGCTGTTTTTT | NA | TRBJ2-2 | TRBV6-1 | TRBD2
CASSGRSGLAAYNEQFF | TGTGCCAGTTCGGGACGGTCAGGACTAGCGGCCTACAATGAGCAGTTCTTC | NA | TRBJ2-1 | TRBV19 | TRBD2
CASRPSGNTIYF | TGTGCCAGCAGGCCCTCTGGAAACACCATATATTTT | few | TRBJ1-3 | TRBV11-2 | NA
CASSLTMNTEAFF | TGTGCCAGCAGCTTGACAATGAACACTGAAGCTTTCTTT | NA | TRBJ1-1 | TRBV5-4 | NA
CATSRGGTGYGYTF | TGTGCCACCAGCAGAGGCGGGACGGGGTATGGCTACACCTTC | NA | TRBJ1-2 | TRBV15 | NA
CACSRSGWEQYF | TGTGCCTGCAGTCGGTCGGGTTGGGAGCAGTACTTC | NA | TRBJ2-7 | TRBV28 | NA
CASRSPSGEVDGYTF | TGTGCCAGCAGAAGCCCTTCGGGGGAAGTGGATGGCTACACCTTC | NA | TRBJ1-2 | TRBV27 | NA
CASSPSRDNEQYF | TGTGCCAGCTCACCGAGCAGGGATAACGAGCAGTACTTC | few | TRBJ2-7 | TRBV18 | NA
CASSTRGPTTDTQYF | TGTGCCAGCAGTACCAGGGGGCCGACCACAGATACGCAGTATTTT | NA | TRBJ2-3 | TRBV2 | TRBD1
CATRGTPNTGELFF | TGTGCCACCAGGGGGACCCCGAACACCGGGGAGCTGTTTTTT | NA | TRBJ2-2 | TRBV15 | NA
CASSVVGQATNEQFF | TGTGCCAGCAGCGTAGTGGGACAGGCGACGAATGAGCAGTTCTTC | NA | TRBJ2-1 | TRBV9 | TRBD1
CASSSGGAVYEQFF | TGTGCCAGCAGTAGCGGGGGGGCCGTCTATGAGCAGTTCTTC | NA | TRBJ2-1 | TRBV11-2 | TRBD2
CASSPRSSRRSGGYTF | TGTGCCAGCTCACCACGGTCGTCCCGCAGGTCCGGTGGCTACACCTTC | NA | TRBJ1-2 | TRBV18 | NA
CASSRAEKLFF | TGTGCCAGCTCACGGGCTGAAAAACTGTTTTTT | NA | TRBJ1-4 | TRBV18 | NA
CASRTGGQETQYF | TGTGCCAGTAGAACAGGGGGCCAAGAGACCCAGTACTTC | NA | TRBJ2-5 | TRBV19 | TRBD1
CASSLRQQMSSYEQYF | TGTGCCAGCAGCCTAAGGCAACAGATGAGCTCCTACGAGCAGTACTTC | NA | TRBJ2-7 | TRBV13 | NA
CASSYLGTGDYEQYF | TGTGCCAGCAGCTACCTCGGGACAGGGGATTACGAGCAGTACTTC | NA | TRBJ2-7 | TRBV7-2 | TRBD1
CASSQEGQSGTAARQPQHF | TGTGCCAGCAGCCAAGAAGGGCAGTCAGGGACCGCGGCAAGACAGCCCCAGCATTTT | NA | TRBJ1-5 | TRBV4-2 | NA
CAAMEQDYLAQHF | TGTGCTGCGATGGAACAGGACTACTTGGCCCAGCATTTT | NA | TRBJ1-5 | TRBV6-1 | NA
CAWSTPGFKTDTQYF | TGTGCCTGGAGCACCCCAGGGTTTAAAACAGATACGCAGTATTTT | NA | TRBJ2-3 | TRBV30 | NA
CASSSPGGQMSMPLHF | TGTGCCAGCAGTTCTCCCGGCGGACAGATGTCAATGCCCCTCCACTTT | NA | TRBJ1-6 | TRBV6-6 | NA
CASSFSGRGEQYF | TGTGCCAGCAGCTTTTCAGGGCGGGGGGAGCAGTACTTC | NA | TRBJ2-7 | TRBV5-8 | TRBD2
CASSTRTGRGLFQPQHF | TGTGCCAGCAGTACAAGGACAGGGCGGGGATTATTCCAGCCCCAGCATTTT | NA | TRBJ1-5 | TRBV28 | TRBD1
CASSRPGMNTEAFF | TGTGCCAGCAGTCGGCCAGGCATGAACACTGAAGCTTTCTTT | NA | TRBJ1-1 | TRBV6-6 | NA
CSAALDPNTEAFF | TGCAGCGCCGCCCTGGATCCGAACACTGAAGCTTTCTTT | NA | TRBJ1-1 | TRBV29-1 | NA
CASSVEGTGGNEQFF | TGTGCCAGCAGCGTAGAAGGGACAGGGGGCAATGAGCAGTTCTTC | NA | TRBJ2-1 | TRBV9 | TRBD1
CASSSTTNPNTIYF | TGTGCCAGCAGCTCGACGACAAATCCAAACACCATATATTTT | NA | TRBJ1-3 | TRBV5-4 | NA
CASSQGLLGLKETQYF | TGTGCCAGCAGCCAAGGCCTACTAGGGCTAAAAGAGACCCAGTACTTC | NA | TRBJ2-5 | TRBV14 | NA
CATSRDPGNYEQYF | TGTGCCACCAGCAGAGATCCAGGGAACTACGAGCAGTACTTC | NA | TRBJ2-7 | TRBV15 | NA
CASSVGASGEKLFF | TGTGCCAGCAGCGTAGGAGCTAGCGGAGAAAAACTGTTTTTT | NA | TRBJ1-4 | TRBV9 | NA
CASSEGEDRYGYTF | TGTGCCAGCAGTGAAGGCGAAGACCGCTATGGCTACACCTTC | NA | TRBJ1-2 | TRBV6-5 | NA
CASSEWFSGANVLTF | TGTGCCAGCAGTGAATGGTTCTCTGGGGCCAACGTCCTGACTTTC | once | TRBJ2-6 | TRBV2 | NA
CAWSTGSSGNTIYF | TGTGCCTGGAGTACAGGGAGCTCTGGAAACACCATATATTTT | NA | TRBJ1-3 | TRBV30 | NA
CASIATGDFTYEQYF | TGTGCCAGCATCGCGACAGGGGATTTTACTTACGAGCAGTACTTC | NA | TRBJ2-7 | TRBV25-1 | TRBD1
CASSVGFYNSPLHF | TGTGCCAGCAGCGTAGGGTTCTATAATTCACCCCTCCACTTT | NA | TRBJ1-6 | TRBV9 | NA
CASSEDRASPLHF | TGTGCCAGCAGCGAGGACAGGGCTTCACCCCTCCACTTT | NA | TRBJ1-6 | TRBV7-9 | TRBD1
CASSQDPLGGNQPQHF | TGCGCCAGCAGCCAAGACCCGCTGGGGGGCAATCAGCCCCAGCATTTT | NA | TRBJ1-5 | TRBV4-1 | NA
CASNKGGGDEQFF | TGCGCCAGCAACAAAGGAGGGGGCGATGAGCAGTTCTTC | NA | TRBJ2-1 | TRBV5-1 | NA
CASSRGQDAYEQYF | TGTGCCAGTAGCCGCGGACAGGACGCCTACGAGCAGTACTTC | NA | TRBJ2-7 | TRBV19 | TRBD1
CAAGTGVVDEQFF | TGTGCCGCTGGGACAGGGGTAGTCGATGAGCAGTTCTTC | NA | TRBJ2-1 | TRBV28 | TRBD1
CASSRNINSPLHF | TGTGCCAGCAGCCGAAACATAAATTCACCCCTCCACTTT | NA | TRBJ1-6 | TRBV14 | NA
CASSEVGGNEVYGYTF | TGTGCCAGCAGTGAGGTGGGGGGGAATGAGGTCTATGGCTACACCTTC | NA | TRBJ1-2 | TRBV6-4 | NA